The T cell receptor (beta chain) described here comes from a study of cytomegalovirus exposure and HLA in healthy donors. This clone appeared a few times. The antigen is unknown. This CDR3 has 17 residues. J lost 0 bases, V lost 0 bases, and 5 bases had no gene match. Germline V gene data show CDR1 as SGDLS and CDR2 as YYNGEE. The PCR made use of 60 Vbeta and 13 Jbeta primers. Generated by immunoSEQ multiplex PCR, the TCRdb table keeps only in-frame clones and is missing some. The data hold approximately 120,000 clones, with around three quarters observed a single time. Study-level results: There were some public TCRs occurring in many donors, but most TCR sequences were rare. V- and J-gene trimming of TCR beta was linked (in a later analysis) to a missense DCLRE1C variant. Further analysis, carried out later, found HLA-associated TCR beta chains more clonally expanded than equally common other chains. HLA-A and HLA-B allele assignments for most subjects were reportedly predicted accurately using TCR beta sequences.

The sequencing sample was made of PBMCs. The chain carries TRBV9 and TRBJ2-1, with TRBD2 matching over 8 bases. This sequence was found in a woman aged 40-49 years in good health and CMV-seropositive. The CDR3 reads CASSVGSSGFSYNEQFF. CDR3 coding DNA: TGTGCCAGCAGCGTAGGGTCTAGCGGGTTCTCCTACAATGAGCAGTTCTTC.